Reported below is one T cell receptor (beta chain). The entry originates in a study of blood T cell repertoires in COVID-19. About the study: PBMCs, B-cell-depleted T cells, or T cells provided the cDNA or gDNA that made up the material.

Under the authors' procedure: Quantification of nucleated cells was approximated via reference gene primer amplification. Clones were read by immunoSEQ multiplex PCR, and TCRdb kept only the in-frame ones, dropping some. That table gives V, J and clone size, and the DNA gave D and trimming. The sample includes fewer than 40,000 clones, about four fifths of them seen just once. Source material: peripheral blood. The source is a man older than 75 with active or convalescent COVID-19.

CDR3 bases: TGTGCCAGCAGTTCATGGACAGGGGTGGGCCCCGGGGAGCTGTTTTTT. It codes for CASSSWTGVGPGELFF. This rearrangement joins TRBV6-6 to TRBJ2-2, with 9 bases identical to TRBD1. This CDR3 spans 16 amino acids. V shed 4 bases and J 6 bases; nucleotides not matched to a gene: 9. CDR1 and CDR2 (germline): MNHNY, SVGAGI (reference sequence).